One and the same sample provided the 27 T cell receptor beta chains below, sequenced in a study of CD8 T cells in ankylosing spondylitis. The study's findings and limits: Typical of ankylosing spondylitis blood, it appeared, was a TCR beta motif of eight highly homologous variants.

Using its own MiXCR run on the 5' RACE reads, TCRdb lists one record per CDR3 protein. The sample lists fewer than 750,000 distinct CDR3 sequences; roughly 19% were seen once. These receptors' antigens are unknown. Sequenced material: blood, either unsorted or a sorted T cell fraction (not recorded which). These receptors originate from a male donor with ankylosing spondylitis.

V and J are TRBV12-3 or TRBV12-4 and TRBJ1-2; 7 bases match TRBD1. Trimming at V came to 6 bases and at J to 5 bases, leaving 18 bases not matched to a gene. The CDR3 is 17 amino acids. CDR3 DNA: TGTGCCAGCAGCCGGTCCGGGACAGCCCGACGGAGTTATGGCTACACCTTC. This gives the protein CASSRSGTARRSYGYTF.

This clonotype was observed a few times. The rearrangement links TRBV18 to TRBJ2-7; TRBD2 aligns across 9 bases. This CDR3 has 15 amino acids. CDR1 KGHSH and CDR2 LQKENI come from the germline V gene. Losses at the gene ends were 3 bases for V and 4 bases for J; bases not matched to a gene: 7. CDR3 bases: TGTGCCAGCTCACCTGGGCGGGGGGGCAGTTACGAGCAGTACTTC. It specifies CASSPGRGGSYEQYF.

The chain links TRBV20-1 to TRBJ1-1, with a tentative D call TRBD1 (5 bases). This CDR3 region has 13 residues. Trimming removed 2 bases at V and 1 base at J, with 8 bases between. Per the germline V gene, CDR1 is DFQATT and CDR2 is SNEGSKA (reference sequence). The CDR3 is CSARQGGNTEAFF. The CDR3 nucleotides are TGCAGTGCTAGACAGGGAGGGAACACTGAAGCTTTCTTT.

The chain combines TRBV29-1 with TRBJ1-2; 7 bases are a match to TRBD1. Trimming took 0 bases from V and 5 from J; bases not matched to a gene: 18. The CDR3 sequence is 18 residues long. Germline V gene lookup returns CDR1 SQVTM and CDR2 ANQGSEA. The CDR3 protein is CSVEDTIGDSNPLYGYTF. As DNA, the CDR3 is TGCAGCGTTGAAGATACAATTGGGGACAGCAACCCCCTTTATGGCTACACCTTC. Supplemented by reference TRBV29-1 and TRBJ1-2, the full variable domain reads SAVISQKPSRDICQRGTSLTIQCQVDSQVTMMFWYRQQPGQSLTLIATANQGSEATYESGFVIDKFPISRPNLTFSTLTVSNMSPEDSSIYLCSVEDTIGDSNPLYGYTFGSGTRLTVV.

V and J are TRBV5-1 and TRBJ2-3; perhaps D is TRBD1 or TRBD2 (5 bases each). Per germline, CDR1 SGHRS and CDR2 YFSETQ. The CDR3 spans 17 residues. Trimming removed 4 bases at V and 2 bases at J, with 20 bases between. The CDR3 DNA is TGCGCCAGCAGCCCCCAAGGGACCAAGGCGAACACAGATACGCAGTATTTT. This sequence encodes CASSPQGTKANTDTQYF.

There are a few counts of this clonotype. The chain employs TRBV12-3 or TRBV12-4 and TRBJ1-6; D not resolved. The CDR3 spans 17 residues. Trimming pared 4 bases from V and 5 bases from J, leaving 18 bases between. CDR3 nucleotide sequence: TGTGCCAGCAGTTCCCTTAGTACGGGATGGAATAATTCACCCCTCCACTTT. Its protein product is CASSSLSTGWNNSPLHF.

The CDR3, as DNA: TGTGCGGGAGGACAGGACACAGATACGCAGTATTTT. Translating it yields CAGGQDTDTQYF. The genes are TRBV10-3 and TRBJ2-3, with D possibly being TRBD1 (7 bases). Germline V gene data show CDR1 as ENHRY and CDR2 as SYGVKD. The CDR3 runs 12 residues.

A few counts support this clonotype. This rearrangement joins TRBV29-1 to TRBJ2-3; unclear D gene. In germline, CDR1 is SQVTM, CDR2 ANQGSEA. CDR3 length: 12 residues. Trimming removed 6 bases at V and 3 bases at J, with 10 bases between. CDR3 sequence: CSVTHLTDTQYF. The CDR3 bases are TGCAGCGTCACCCACTTGACAGATACGCAGTATTTT.

CDR3 sequence (DNA): TGTGCCTGCAATCTGGGGCGATCCTACAATGAGCAGTTCTTC. This sequence encodes CACNLGRSYNEQFF. The V call is TRBV11-1, the J call TRBJ2-1; possibly TRBD1 for D (5 bases). The V and J ends lost 11 bases and 1 base respectively, with 15 bases between them. CDR3 length: 14 amino acids. The germline CDR1 and CDR2 sequences are SGHAT and FQDESV (reference sequence).

The CDR3 nucleotides are TGTGCCAGCAGTGAACAGAGGGGCACAGATACGCAGTATTTT. The encoded protein is CASSEQRGTDTQYF. V gene TRBV2 combines with J gene TRBJ2-3; D is possibly TRBD2 (5 bases). Trimming left V 2 bases short and J 1 base short, with 7 bases between. The CDR3 sequence is 14 residues long. Germline V gives CDR1 SNHLY, CDR2 FYNNEI.

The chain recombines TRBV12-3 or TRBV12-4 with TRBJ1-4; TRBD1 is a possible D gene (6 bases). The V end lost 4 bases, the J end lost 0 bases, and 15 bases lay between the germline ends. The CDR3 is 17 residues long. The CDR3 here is CASSSLMGTTTNEKLFF. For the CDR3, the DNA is TGTGCCAGCAGTTCCCTTATGGGGACAACAACTAATGAAAAACTGTTTTTT.

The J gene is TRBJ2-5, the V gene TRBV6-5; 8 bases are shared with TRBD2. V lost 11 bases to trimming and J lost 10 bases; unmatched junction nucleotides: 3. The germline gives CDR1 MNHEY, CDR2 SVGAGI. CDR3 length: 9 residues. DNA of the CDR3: TGTGCCGCCGGGGGGGACCAGTACTTC. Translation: CAAGGDQYF.

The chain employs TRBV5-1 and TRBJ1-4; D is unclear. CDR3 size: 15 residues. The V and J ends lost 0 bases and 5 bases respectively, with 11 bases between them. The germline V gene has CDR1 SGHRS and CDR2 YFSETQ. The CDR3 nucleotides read TGCGCCAGCAGCTTGGTAGGAGCCAAGAATGAAAAACTGTTTTTT. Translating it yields CASSLVGAKNEKLFF.

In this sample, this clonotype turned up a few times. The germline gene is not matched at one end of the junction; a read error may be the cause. As DNA, the CDR3 is TGTGCCAGCAGCCAGGCCGTGGGGAGTATATCTTCCAATTTT. Translated: CASSQAVGSISSNF. The chain recombines TRBV3-1 with TRBJ2-3; tentatively, D is TRBD2 (5 bases). CDR3 length: 14 residues. Germline loops: CDR1 LGHDT, CDR2 YNNKEL (reference sequence).

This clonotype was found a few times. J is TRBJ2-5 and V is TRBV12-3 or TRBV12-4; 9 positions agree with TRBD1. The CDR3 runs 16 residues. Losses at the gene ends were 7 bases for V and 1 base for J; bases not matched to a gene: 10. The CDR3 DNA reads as TGTGCCAGCACGAACAGGGGGCATTGGTCCCAAGAGACCCAGTACTTC. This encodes CASTNRGHWSQETQYF.

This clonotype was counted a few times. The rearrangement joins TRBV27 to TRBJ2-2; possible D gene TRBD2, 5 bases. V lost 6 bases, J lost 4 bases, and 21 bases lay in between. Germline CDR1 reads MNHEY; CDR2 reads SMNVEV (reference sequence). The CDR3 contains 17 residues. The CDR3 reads CASSLLSRVASTGELFF. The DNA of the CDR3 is TGTGCCAGCAGCCTTCTGAGTCGGGTAGCGAGCACCGGGGAGCTGTTTTTT.

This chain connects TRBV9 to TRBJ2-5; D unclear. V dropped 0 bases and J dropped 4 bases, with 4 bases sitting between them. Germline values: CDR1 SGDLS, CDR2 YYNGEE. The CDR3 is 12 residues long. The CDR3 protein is CASSVDAETQYF. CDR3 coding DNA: TGTGCCAGCAGCGTAGACGCAGAGACCCAGTACTTC.

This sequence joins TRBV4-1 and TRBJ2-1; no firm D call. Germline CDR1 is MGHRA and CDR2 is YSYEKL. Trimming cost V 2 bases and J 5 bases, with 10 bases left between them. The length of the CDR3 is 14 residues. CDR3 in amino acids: CASSQRWGNNEQFF. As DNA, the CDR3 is TGCGCCAGCAGCCAAAGGTGGGGTAACAATGAGCAGTTCTTC.

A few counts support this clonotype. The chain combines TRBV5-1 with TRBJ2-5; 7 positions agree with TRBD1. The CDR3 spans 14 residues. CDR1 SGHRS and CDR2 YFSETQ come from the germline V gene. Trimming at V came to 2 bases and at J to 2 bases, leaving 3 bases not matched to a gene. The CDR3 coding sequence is TGCGCCAGCAGCTTACAGGGGTATCAAGAGACCCAGTACTTC. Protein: CASSLQGYQETQYF.

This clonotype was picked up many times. The CDR3 bases are TGTGCCAGCAGCTTAGTTGGTCTAGCAGGGCAGTACTTC. The encoded protein is CASSLVGLAGQYF. This chain links TRBV7-2 with TRBJ2-7, with TRBD2 as a possible D gene (5 bases). The V and J ends lost 1 base and 9 bases respectively, with 13 bases between them. Germline V gives CDR1 SGHTA, CDR2 FQGNSA. This CDR3 is built from 13 residues.

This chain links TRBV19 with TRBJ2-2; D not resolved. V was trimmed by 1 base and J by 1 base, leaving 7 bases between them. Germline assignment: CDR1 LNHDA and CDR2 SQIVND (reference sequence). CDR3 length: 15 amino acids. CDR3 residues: CASSIALMNTGELFF. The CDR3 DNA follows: TGTGCCAGTAGTATAGCTTTGATGAACACCGGGGAGCTGTTTTTT.

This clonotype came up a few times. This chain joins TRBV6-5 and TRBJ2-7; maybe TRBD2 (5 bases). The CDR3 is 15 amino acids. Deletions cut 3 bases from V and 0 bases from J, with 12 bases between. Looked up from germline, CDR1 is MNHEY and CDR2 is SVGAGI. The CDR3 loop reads CASSYISGSSYEQYF. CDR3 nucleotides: TGTGCCAGCAGTTATATCAGCGGAAGCTCCTACGAGCAGTACTTC.

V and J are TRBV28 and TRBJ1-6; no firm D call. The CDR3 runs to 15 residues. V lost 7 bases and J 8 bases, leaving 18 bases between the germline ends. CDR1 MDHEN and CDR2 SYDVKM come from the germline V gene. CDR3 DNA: TGTGCCAGCACCCCAACTGCCGCCCAGGATTCACCCCTCCACTTT. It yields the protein CASTPTAAQDSPLHF. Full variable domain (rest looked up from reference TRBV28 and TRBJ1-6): DVKVTQSSRYLVKRTGEKVFLECVQDMDHENMFWYRQDPGLGLRLIYFSYDVKMKEKGDIPEGYSVSREKKERFSLILESASTNQTSMYLCASTPTAAQDSPLHFGNGTRLTVT.

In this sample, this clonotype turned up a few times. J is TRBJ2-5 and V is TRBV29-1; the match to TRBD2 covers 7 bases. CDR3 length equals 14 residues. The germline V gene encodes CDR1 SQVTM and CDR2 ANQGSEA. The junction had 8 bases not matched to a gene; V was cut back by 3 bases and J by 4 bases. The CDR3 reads CSVDAGSGAETQYF. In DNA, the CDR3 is TGCAGCGTTGATGCGGGGAGCGGGGCAGAGACCCAGTACTTC. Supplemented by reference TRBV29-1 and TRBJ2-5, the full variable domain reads SAVISQKPSRDICQRGTSLTIQCQVDSQVTMMFWYRQQPGQSLTLIATANQGSEATYESGFVIDKFPISRPNLTFSTLTVSNMSPEDSSIYLCSVDAGSGAETQYFGPGTRLLVL.

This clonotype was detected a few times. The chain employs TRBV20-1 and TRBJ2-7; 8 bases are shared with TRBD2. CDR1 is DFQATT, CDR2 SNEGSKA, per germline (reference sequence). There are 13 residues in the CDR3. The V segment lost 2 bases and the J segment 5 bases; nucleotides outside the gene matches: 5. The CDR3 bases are TGCAGTGCTAGAAGAGCGGGAGCGCACGAGCAGTACTTC. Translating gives CSARRAGAHEQYF.

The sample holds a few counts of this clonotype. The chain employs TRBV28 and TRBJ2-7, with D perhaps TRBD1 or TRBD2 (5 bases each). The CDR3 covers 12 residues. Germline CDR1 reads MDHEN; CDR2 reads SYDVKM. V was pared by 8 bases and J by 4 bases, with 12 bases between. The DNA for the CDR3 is TGTGCCAGCGGAGAGGGGAAATACGAGCAGTACTTC. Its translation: CASGEGKYEQYF.

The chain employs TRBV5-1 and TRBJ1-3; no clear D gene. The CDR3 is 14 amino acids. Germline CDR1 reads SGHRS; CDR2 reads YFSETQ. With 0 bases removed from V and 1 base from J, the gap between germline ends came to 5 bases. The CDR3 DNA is TGCGCCAGCAGCTTGGACGGTTCTGGAAACACCATATATTTT. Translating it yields CASSLDGSGNTIYF.